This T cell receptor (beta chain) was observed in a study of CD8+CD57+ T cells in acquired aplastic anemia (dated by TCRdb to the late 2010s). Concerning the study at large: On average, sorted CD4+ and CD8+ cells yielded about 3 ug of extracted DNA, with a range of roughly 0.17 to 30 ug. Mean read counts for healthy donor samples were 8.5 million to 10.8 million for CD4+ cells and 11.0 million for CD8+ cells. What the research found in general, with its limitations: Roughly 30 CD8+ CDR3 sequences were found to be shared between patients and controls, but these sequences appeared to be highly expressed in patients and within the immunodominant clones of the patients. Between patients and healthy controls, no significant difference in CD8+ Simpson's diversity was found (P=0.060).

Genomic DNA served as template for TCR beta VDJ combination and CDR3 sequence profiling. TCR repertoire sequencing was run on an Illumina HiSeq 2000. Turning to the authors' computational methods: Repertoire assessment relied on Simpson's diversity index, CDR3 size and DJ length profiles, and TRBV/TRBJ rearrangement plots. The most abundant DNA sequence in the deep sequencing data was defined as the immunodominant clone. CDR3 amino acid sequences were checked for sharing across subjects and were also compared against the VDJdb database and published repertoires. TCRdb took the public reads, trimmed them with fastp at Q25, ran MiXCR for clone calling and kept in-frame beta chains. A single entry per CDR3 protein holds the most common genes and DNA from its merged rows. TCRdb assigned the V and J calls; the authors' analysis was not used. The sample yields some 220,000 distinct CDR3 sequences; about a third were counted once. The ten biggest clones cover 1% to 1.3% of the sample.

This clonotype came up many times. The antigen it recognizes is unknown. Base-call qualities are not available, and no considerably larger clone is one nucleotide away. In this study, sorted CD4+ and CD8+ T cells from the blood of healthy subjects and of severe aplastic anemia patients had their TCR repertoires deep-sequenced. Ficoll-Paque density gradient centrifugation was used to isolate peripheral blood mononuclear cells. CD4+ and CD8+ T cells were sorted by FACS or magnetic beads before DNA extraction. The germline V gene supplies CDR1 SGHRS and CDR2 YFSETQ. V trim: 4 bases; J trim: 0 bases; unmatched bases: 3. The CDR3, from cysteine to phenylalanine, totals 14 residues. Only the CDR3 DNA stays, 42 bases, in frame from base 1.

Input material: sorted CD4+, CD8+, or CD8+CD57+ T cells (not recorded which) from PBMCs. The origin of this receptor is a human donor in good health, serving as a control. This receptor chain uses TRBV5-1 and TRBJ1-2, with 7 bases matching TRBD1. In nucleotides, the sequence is TGCGCCAGCAGCCCTGGGACAGCTAACTATGGCTACACCTTC. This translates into CASSPGTANYGYTF. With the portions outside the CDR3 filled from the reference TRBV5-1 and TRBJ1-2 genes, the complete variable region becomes KAGVTQTPRYLIKTRGQQVTLSCSPISGHRSVSWYQQTPGQGLQFLFEYFSETQRNKGNFPGRFSGRQFSNSRSEMNVSTLELGDSALYLCASSPGTANYGYTFGSGTRLTVV.